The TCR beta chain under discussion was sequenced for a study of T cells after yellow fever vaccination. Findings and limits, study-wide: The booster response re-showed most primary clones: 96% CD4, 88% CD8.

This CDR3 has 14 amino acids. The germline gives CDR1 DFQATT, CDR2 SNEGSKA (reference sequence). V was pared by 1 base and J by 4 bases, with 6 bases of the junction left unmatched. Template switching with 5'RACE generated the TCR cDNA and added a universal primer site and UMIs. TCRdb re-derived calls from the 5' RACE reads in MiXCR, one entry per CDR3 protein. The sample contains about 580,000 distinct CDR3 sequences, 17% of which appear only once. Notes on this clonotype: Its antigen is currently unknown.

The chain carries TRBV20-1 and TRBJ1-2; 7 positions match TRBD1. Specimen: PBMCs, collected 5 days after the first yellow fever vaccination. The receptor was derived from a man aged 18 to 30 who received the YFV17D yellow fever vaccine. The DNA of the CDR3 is TGCAGTGCTAGAGGGGACAGAGGAGCCTATGGCTACACCTTC. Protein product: CSARGDRGAYGYTF.